This T cell receptor (beta chain) was observed in a study of vaccination and CD4 T cells after COVID-19. Turning to the study itself: Convalescent patients were SARS-CoV-2 positive by nasal swab PCR; nine or ten mild, one severe.

Oncomine TCR Beta short-read sequencing was applied to DNA from cultured CD4+ T cells. The template was genomic DNA from cultured CD4+ T cells. MiXCR was run by TCRdb on the PCR reads, yielding one entry per CDR3 protein. This table has about 24,000 distinct CDR3 sequences, about 52% appearing once. Comments on this clonotype: What it binds is unknown.

V dropped 5 bases and J dropped 7 bases, with 14 bases sitting between them. CDR3 length: 13 amino acids. Germline CDR1 and CDR2: SEHNR and FQNEAQ (reference sequence). Documented treatment: roughly 11-day PBMC culture with coronavirus spike peptide pools or control peptides (ViraFEST assay). The source material was CD4+ T cells from blood, cultured in vitro. The clonotype was recovered from a human donor who had recovered from COVID-19. The chain uses TRBV7-9 and TRBJ1-1; no firm D call. CDR3 bases: TGTGCCAGCAGCATAACAAACCAGGTTGAAGCTTTCTTT. It yields the protein CASSITNQVEAFF.